This T cell receptor beta chain was captured in a study of Ad26.COV2.S vaccination and SARS-CoV-2 variants. Study summary: The authors gave Ad26.COV2.S intramuscularly, either once or twice 56 days apart. Study findings and constraints: The placebo group had lower spike-specific TCR breadth than the vaccine recipients did.

To note about this clone: Its target is not known.

Libraries were prepared by immunoSEQ multiplex PCR; TCRdb keeps only in-frame clonotypes and omits some of them. The sample lists about 450,000 clones, roughly 89% seen once, with about 2.5% in the top ten. The CDR3 extends over 16 amino acids. The J segment lost 4 bases and the V segment lost 2 bases, leaving 3 bases of the junction unmatched. The germline gives CDR1 SGHTA, CDR2 FQGTGA. Treatment specified: around 19 received Ad26.COV2.S at low or high dose, single or two shots; several received placebo; per-sample allocation not given. Each sample was drawn 63 days after the first injection (of vaccine or placebo). It was an adult aged 18-55 years in Boston who was the donor.

This receptor was obtained from a person aged 18-65 years who received the Ad26.COV2.S COVID-19 vaccine or a placebo. The sequencing used peripheral blood, collected in a trial of Ad26.COV2.S vaccine versus placebo. The chain joins TRBV7-3 to TRBJ2-2; 11 bases are shared with TRBD1. The DNA of the CDR3 is TGTGCCAGCAGCTTATTCGGGACAGGGGGCACCGGGGAGCTGTTTTTT. Amino acid sequence: CASSLFGTGGTGELFF.